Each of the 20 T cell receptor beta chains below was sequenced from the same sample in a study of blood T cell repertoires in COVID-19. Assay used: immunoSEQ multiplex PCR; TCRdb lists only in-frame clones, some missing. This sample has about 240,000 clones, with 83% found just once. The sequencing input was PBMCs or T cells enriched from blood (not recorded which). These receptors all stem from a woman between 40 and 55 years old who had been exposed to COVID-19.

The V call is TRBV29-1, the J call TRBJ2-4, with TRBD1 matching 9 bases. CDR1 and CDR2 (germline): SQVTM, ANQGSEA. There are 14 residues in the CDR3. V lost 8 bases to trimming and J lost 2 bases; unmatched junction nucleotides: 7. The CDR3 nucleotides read TGCAGCACCCGGACAGGGGATTCCAAAAACATTCAGTACTTC. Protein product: CSTRTGDSKNIQYF.

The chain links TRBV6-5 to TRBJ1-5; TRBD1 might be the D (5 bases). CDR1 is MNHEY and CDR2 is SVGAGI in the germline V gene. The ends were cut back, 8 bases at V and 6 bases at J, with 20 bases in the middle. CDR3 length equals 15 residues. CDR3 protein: CASGGTAEGSQPQHF. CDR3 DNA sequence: TGTGCCAGCGGGGGGACGGCAGAAGGGAGTCAGCCCCAGCATTTT.

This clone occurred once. CDR3 sequence (DNA): TGCGCCAGCAGCCAAGAAGAGGACAGGGTTTTTTCCTACGAGCAGTACTTC. Translating gives CASSQEEDRVFSYEQYF. V is TRBV4-1 and J is TRBJ2-7, with TRBD1 matching 8 bases. This CDR3 has 17 amino acids. Germline CDR1 is MGHRA and CDR2 is YSYEKL. V gave up 0 bases and J gave up 1 base; unmatched junction bases: 8.

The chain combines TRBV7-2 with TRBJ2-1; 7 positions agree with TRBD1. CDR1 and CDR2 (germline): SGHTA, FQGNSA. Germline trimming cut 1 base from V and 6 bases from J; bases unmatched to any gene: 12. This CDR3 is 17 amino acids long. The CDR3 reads CASSLDPPAGGRNEQFF. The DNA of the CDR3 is TGTGCCAGCAGCTTAGACCCCCCGGCAGGGGGTCGCAATGAGCAGTTCTTC.

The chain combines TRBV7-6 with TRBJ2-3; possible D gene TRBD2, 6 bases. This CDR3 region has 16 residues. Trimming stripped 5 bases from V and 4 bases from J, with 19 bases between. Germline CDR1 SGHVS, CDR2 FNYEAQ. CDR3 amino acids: CASSLSLSTSADTQYF. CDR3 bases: TGTGCCAGCAGCCTTAGTTTATCGACTAGTGCAGATACGCAGTATTTT.

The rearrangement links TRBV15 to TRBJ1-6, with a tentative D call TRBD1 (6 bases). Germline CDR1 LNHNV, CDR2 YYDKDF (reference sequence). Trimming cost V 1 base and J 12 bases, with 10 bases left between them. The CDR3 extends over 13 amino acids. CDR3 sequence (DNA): TGTGCCACCAGCAGAGGGGGGCAAGGACCCCTCCACTTT. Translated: CATSRGGQGPLHF.

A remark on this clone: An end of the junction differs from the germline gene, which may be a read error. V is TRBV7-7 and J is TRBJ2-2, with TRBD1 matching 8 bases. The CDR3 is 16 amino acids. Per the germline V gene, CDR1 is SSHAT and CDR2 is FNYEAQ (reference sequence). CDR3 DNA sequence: TGTGCTAGCAGCCCCCAGACAGGGGACCTCACCGGGGAGCTGTTTTTT. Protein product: CASSPQTGDLTGELFF.

The CDR3 DNA sequence: TGTGCCAGCAGTGAAACTCACAGGACCACTGAAGCTTTCTTT. Its translation is CASSETHRTTEAFF. The chain recombines TRBV9 with TRBJ1-1; perhaps TRBD1 as D (5 bases). Germline V gene sequence: CDR1 SGDLS, CDR2 YYNGEE. V gave up 5 bases and J gave up 4 bases, with 15 bases separating them. The length of the CDR3 is 14 residues.

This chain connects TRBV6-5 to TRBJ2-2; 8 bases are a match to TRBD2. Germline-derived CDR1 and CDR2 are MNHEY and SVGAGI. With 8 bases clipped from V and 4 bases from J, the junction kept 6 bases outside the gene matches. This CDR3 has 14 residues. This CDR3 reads CASCPGGVTGELFF. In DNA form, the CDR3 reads TGTGCCAGCTGCCCCGGGGGGGTCACCGGGGAGCTGTTTTTT.

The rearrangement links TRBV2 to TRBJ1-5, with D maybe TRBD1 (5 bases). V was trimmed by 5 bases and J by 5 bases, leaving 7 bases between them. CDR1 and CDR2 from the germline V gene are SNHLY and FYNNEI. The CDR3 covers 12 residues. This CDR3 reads CASSPQDQPQHF. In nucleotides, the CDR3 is TGTGCCAGCAGTCCACAGGATCAGCCCCAGCATTTT.

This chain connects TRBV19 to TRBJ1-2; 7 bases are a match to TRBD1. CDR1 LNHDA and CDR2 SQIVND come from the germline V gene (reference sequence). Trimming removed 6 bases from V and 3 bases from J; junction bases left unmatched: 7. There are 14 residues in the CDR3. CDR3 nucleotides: TGTGCCAGTAGAACCCAAACAGGGGACTATGGCTACACCTTC. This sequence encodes CASRTQTGDYGYTF.

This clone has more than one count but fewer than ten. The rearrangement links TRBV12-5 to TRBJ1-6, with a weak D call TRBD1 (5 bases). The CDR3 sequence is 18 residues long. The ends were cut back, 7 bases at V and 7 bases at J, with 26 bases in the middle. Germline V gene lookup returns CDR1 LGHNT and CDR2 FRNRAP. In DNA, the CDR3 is TGTGCTAGTGCCAACTGGGGCTCCCTCCGTAGGGGAAATTCACCCCTCCACTTT. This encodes CASANWGSLRRGNSPLHF.

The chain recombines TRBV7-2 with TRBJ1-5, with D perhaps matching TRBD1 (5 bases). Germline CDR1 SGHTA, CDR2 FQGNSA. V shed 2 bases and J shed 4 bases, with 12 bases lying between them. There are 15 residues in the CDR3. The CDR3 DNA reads TGTGCCAGCAGCTTATGGTGGGGGGAAAATCAGCCCCAGCATTTT. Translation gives CASSLWWGENQPQHF.

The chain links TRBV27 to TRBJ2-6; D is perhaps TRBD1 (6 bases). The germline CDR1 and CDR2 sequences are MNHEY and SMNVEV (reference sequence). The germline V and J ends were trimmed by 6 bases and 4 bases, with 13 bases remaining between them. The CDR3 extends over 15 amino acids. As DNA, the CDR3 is TGTGCCAGCAGGGGACCAGGGGTCGGGGCCAACGTCCTGACTTTC. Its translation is CASRGPGVGANVLTF.

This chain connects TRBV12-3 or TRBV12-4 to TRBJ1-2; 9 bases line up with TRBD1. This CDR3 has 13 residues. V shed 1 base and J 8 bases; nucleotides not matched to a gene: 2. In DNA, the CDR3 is TGTGCCAGCAGTTTAGACAGGGGGCAAGGCTACACCTTC. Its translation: CASSLDRGQGYTF.

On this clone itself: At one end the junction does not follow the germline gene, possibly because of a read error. The CDR3 DNA reads TGTGCCAGCAGCTTAAACTCACAGGGGCTCTACGGGCAGTACTTC. Translated, it gives CASSLNSQGLYGQYF. J is TRBJ2-7 and V is TRBV11-2; 7 bases are a match to TRBD1. This CDR3 is 15 amino acids long. Germline CDR1 SGHAT, CDR2 FQNNGV. Using reference TRBV11-2 and TRBJ2-7 for the parts outside the CDR3, the full variable domain is EAGVAQSPRYKIIEKRQSVAFWCNPISGHATLYWYQQILGQGPKLLIQFQNNGVVDDSQLPKDRFSAERLKGVDSTLKIQPAKLEDSAVYLCASSLNSQGLYGQYFGPGTRLTVT.

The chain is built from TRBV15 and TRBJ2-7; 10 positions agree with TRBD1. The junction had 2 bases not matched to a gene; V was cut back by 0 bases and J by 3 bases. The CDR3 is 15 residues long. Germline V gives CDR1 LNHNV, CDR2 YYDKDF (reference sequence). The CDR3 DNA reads TGTGCCACCAGCAGAGATCGGACAGGGGGCTACGAGCAGTACTTC. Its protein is CATSRDRTGGYEQYF.

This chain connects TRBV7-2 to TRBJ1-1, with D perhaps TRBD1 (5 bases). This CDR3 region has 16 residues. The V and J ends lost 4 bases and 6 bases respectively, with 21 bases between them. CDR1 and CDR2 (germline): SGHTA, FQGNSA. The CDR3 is CASSYRRAGTGPEAFF. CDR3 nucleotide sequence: TGTGCCAGCAGCTATAGGAGGGCCGGGACGGGCCCTGAAGCTTTCTTT.

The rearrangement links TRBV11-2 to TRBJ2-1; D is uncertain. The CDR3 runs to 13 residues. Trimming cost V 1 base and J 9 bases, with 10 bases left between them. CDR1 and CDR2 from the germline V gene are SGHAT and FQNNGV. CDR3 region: CASSLGPRSEQFF. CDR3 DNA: TGTGCCAGCAGCTTAGGTCCCCGTAGTGAGCAGTTCTTC.

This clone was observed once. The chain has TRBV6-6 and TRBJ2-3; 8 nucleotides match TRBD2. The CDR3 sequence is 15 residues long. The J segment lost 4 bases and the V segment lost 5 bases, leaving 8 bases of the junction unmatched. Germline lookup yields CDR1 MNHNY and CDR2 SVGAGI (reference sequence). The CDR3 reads CASSTGGAEADTQYF. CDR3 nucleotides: TGTGCCAGCAGTACCGGGGGGGCAGAGGCAGATACGCAGTATTTT.